What follows are 4 T cell receptor beta chains derived from one specimen sequenced in a study of T-cell memory formation after mild COVID-19. TCRdb reprocessed the 5' RACE reads via MiXCR and lists one record per CDR3 protein. In the table there are around 140,000 distinct CDR3 sequences, less than 25% of which are singletons. The specimen was PBMCs or a T cell subset sorted from them (not recorded which). Receptor source: an adult woman who had mild COVID-19 (a few samples of this study predate the infection). Cell type and time point are not known.

This clonotype was picked up a small number of times. This chain connects TRBV2 to TRBJ2-3; D is perhaps TRBD1 (5 bases). V was pared by 8 bases and J by 4 bases, with 16 bases between. The CDR3 contains 14 residues. The germline gives CDR1 SNHLY, CDR2 FYNNEI. CDR3 protein: CASAWWGRADTQYF. CDR3 nucleotides: TGTGCCAGCGCATGGTGGGGCAGAGCAGATACGCAGTATTTT. Full variable domain (outside the CDR3, taken from reference TRBV2 and TRBJ2-3): EPEVTQTPSHQVTQMGQEVILRCVPISNHLYFYWYRQILGQKVEFLVSFYNNEISEKSEIFDDQFSVERPDGSNFTLKIRSTKLEDSAMYFCASAWWGRADTQYFGPGTRLTVL.

This clonotype was counted between two and nine times. The CDR3 loop reads CATSRDRDMINSPLHF. CDR3 coding DNA: TGTGCCACCAGCAGAGATCGGGACATGATTAATTCACCCCTCCACTTT. The chain combines TRBV15 with TRBJ1-6, with TRBD1 as a possible D gene (6 bases). Germline V gives CDR1 LNHNV, CDR2 YYDKDF (reference sequence). CDR3 size: 16 residues. Trimming pared 0 bases from V and 6 bases from J, leaving 12 bases between.

This clonotype came up once. V gene TRBV20-1 combines with J gene TRBJ2-3; D gene ambiguous. Deletions cut 1 base from V and 1 base from J, with 12 bases between. CDR3 length: 15 residues. Per the germline V gene, CDR1 is DFQATT and CDR2 is SNEGSKA (reference sequence). DNA of the CDR3: TGCAGTGCTAGAGCGTTGGGGTGGGGCACAGATACGCAGTATTTT. Protein: CSARALGWGTDTQYF.

The sample holds many counts of this clonotype. The gene calls are TRBV5-1 and TRBJ1-5; unclear D gene. This CDR3 has 13 amino acids. From germline, CDR1 is SGHRS and CDR2 YFSETQ. Trimming cost V 1 base and J 5 bases, with 7 bases left between them. CDR3 sequence reads: CASSLMMDQPQHF. The CDR3 DNA sequence: TGCGCCAGCAGCTTGATGATGGATCAGCCCCAGCATTTT.